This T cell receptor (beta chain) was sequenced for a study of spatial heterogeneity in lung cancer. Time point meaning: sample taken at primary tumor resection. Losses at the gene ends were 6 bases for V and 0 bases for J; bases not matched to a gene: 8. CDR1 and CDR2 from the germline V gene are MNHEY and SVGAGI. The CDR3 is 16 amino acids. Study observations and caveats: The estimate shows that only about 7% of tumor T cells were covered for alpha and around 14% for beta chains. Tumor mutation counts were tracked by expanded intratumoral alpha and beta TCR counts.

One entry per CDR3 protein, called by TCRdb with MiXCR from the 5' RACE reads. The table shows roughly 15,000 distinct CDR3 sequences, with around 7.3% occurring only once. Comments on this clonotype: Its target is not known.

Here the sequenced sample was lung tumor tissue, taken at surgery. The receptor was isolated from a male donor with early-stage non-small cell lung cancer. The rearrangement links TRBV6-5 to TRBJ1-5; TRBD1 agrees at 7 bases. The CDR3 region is CASRRGGANSNQPQHF. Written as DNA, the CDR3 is TGTGCCAGCAGACGAGGGGGCGCGAATAGCAATCAGCCCCAGCATTTT.